The 21 T cell receptor beta chains below come from one sample, sequenced in a study of blood T cell repertoires in COVID-19. Here immunoSEQ multiplex PCR was the method, and the copy in TCRdb shows in-frame clones only, minus some. The sample yields 150,000 to 200,000 clones, approximately 85% seen once. Sequencing was carried out using peripheral blood. All receptors derive from an elderly woman with acute or convalescent COVID-19.

CDR3 sequence reads: CASGLGVANTGELFF. CDR3 DNA: TGTGCTAGTGGTTTGGGAGTCGCGAACACCGGGGAGCTGTTTTTT. This chain links TRBV12-5 with TRBJ2-2; no firm D call. Deletions cut 1 base from V and 0 bases from J, with 6 bases between. The CDR3 runs to 15 residues. The germline V gene has CDR1 LGHNT and CDR2 FRNRAP.

Points on this clone: The junction departs from the called germline gene at one end, perhaps through a read error. CDR3 residues: CASSNPTGSHEQYF. The CDR3 bases are TGTGCCAGCAGTAACCCCACAGGCTCCCACGAGCAGTACTTC. The rearrangement joins TRBV2 to TRBJ2-7, with TRBD1 as a possible D gene (5 bases). Germline CDR1 is SNHLY and CDR2 is FYNNEI. This CDR3 region has 14 residues. Variable domain in full (rest from reference TRBV2 and TRBJ2-7): EPEVTQTPSHQVTQMGQEVILRCVPISNHLYFYWYRQILGQKVEFLVSFYNNEISEKSEIFDDQFSVERPDGSNFTLKIRSTKLEDSAMYFCASSNPTGSHEQYFGPGTRLTVT.

This chain connects TRBV11-2 to TRBJ2-3; unclear D gene. The V end lost 3 bases, the J end lost 6 bases, and 4 bases lay between the germline ends. The CDR3 extends over 11 amino acids. Germline loops: CDR1 SGHAT, CDR2 FQNNGV. CDR3: CASSLRDTQYF. CDR3 coding DNA: TGTGCCAGCAGCTTGAGGGATACGCAGTATTTT.

This clone was observed a single time. This chain links TRBV12-3 or TRBV12-4 with TRBJ2-1; D is perhaps TRBD2 (6 bases). The CDR3 has 13 residues. The V and J ends lost 5 bases and 6 bases respectively, with 11 bases between them. The DNA of the CDR3 is TGTGCCAGCAGTGGGGGGACCGGCAATGAGCAGTTCTTC. Translation gives CASSGGTGNEQFF.

V and J are TRBV6-5 and TRBJ2-7; weak D call: TRBD2 (6 bases). CDR1 and CDR2 from the germline V gene are MNHEY and SVGAGI. The CDR3 has 12 residues. The V end lost 6 bases, the J end lost 2 bases, and 8 bases lay between the germline ends. CDR3 amino acids: CASSGSAYEQYF. DNA for the CDR3: TGTGCCAGCAGCGGGAGTGCCTACGAGCAGTACTTC.

The CDR3 sequence is CATSDPGTVLNYGYTF. CDR3 nucleotide sequence: TGTGCCACCAGTGACCCCGGGACTGTTCTTAACTATGGCTACACCTTC. The chain recombines TRBV24-1 with TRBJ1-2, with D possibly being TRBD1 (5 bases). CDR3 length: 16 amino acids. CDR1 KGHDR and CDR2 SFDVKD come from the germline V gene. The germline V and J ends were trimmed by 4 bases and 1 base, with 15 bases remaining between them.

CDR3 amino acids: CSARGGQEQFF. As DNA, the CDR3 is TGCAGTGCTAGGGGGGGACAGGAGCAGTTCTTC. V and J are TRBV20-1 and TRBJ2-1; possible D gene TRBD1, 7 bases. The CDR3 is made up of 11 amino acids. Germline-derived CDR1 and CDR2 are DFQATT and SNEGSKA (reference sequence). The V and J ends lost 3 bases and 10 bases respectively, with 10 bases between them.

The V gene is TRBV11-2, the J gene TRBJ1-3; D not certain. CDR1 SGHAT and CDR2 FQNNGV come from the germline V gene. The V gene lost 2 bases and the J gene lost 4 bases, with 3 bases spanning the gap. The CDR3 consists of 12 residues. The CDR3, as DNA: TGTGCCAGCAGCTTACAGGGAAACACCATATATTTT. Amino acid sequence: CASSLQGNTIYF.

The chain joins TRBV7-6 to TRBJ2-5, with 7 bases that match TRBD2. CDR1 SGHVS and CDR2 FNYEAQ come from the germline V gene. The CDR3 spans 15 residues. J was trimmed by 7 bases and V by 4 bases; bases with no gene match: 12. The CDR3 DNA sequence: TGTGCCAGCAGCTCCCGGACTAGTGGGCCGGGGACCCAGTACTTC. Residues: CASSSRTSGPGTQYF.

This chain's CDR3 is CASSEPPVGNSPLHF. CDR3 sequence (DNA): TGTGCCAGCAGTGAACCCCCGGTCGGGAATTCACCCCTCCACTTT. This sequence joins TRBV6-1 and TRBJ1-6; D not resolved. The CDR3 contains 15 residues. Germline V gene data show CDR1 as MNHNS and CDR2 as SASEGT. V was shortened by 2 bases and J by 7 bases, with 12 bases between the two germline ends.

The chain combines TRBV12-5 with TRBJ1-2; the match to TRBD1 covers 7 bases. The CDR3 has 14 amino acids. V gave up 6 bases and J gave up 5 bases; unmatched junction bases: 9. Germline V gene lookup returns CDR1 LGHNT and CDR2 FRNRAP. The CDR3 sequence is CASGLTGEWYGYTF. Written as DNA, the CDR3 is TGTGCTAGTGGCCTCACAGGGGAGTGGTATGGCTACACCTTC.

The genes are TRBV12-5 and TRBJ2-5; no clear D. V lost 3 bases and J lost 0, with 8 bases in between. Germline CDR1 and CDR2: LGHNT and FRNRAP. CDR3 length: 14 residues. This chain's CDR3 is CASGFGQNQETQYF. The CDR3 region has the DNA TGTGCTAGTGGTTTTGGCCAGAACCAAGAGACCCAGTACTTC.

This sequence joins TRBV27 and TRBJ2-3; D is possibly TRBD2 (7 bases). Germline V CDR1 and CDR2: MNHEY, SMNVEV (reference sequence). This CDR3 is 15 amino acids long. Trimming took 6 bases from V and 2 from J, leaving 15 bases between them. The CDR3 DNA sequence: TGTGCCAGCAGGGGGGCTAGCGGCACCACAGATACGCAGTATTTT. Encoded protein: CASRGASGTTDTQYF.

This clone was counted only a few times. V is TRBV19 and J is TRBJ1-6; TRBD1 is a possible D gene (5 bases). This CDR3 has 14 amino acids. Germline CDR1 reads LNHDA; CDR2 reads SQIVND (reference sequence). Trimming stripped 4 bases from V and 7 bases from J, with 11 bases between. CDR3 loop: CASSTTGKNSPLHF. Written as DNA, the CDR3 is TGTGCCAGTAGTACCACAGGAAAGAATTCACCCCTCCACTTT.

V usage is TRBV21-1 and J usage is TRBJ1-5; the table's D call of TRBD1 was not tested on the DNA. TRBV21-1 is deemed a pseudogene. The CDR3 is made up of 17 amino acids. The CDR3 sequence is CASSKEGQRYSNQPQHF. CDR3 nucleotides: TGTGCCAGCAGCAAAGAGGGGCAACGTTATAGCAATCAGCCCCAGCATTTT.

The rearrangement uses TRBV27 and TRBJ2-7; TRBD1 aligns across 9 bases. The CDR3 consists of 14 residues. CDR1 is MNHEY, CDR2 SMNVEV, per germline (reference sequence). V was clipped by 6 bases and J by 0 bases; unmatched bases: 3. The CDR3 is CASRGQGGSYEQYF. The CDR3 nucleotides read TGTGCCAGCAGGGGACAGGGAGGCTCCTACGAGCAGTACTTC.

A single count supports this clone. The rearrangement uses TRBV12-3 or TRBV12-4 and TRBJ2-4, with unresolved D. The CDR3 sequence is 11 residues long. The V end was cut by 3 bases, the J end by 8 bases, with 5 bases between. For the CDR3, the DNA is TGTGCCAGCAGTTTTCGGTACATTCAGTACTTC. It translates to CASSFRYIQYF.

The chain employs TRBV6-1 and TRBJ2-3; no definite D call. The CDR3 spans 14 residues. Germline CDR1 and CDR2: MNHNS and SASEGT. The V gene lost 1 base and the J gene lost 0 bases, with 5 bases spanning the gap. CDR3 sequence (DNA): TGTGCCAGCAGTGAAGACAGCAGCACAGATACGCAGTATTTT. Its protein product is CASSEDSSTDTQYF.

The V and J genes are TRBV19 and TRBJ2-7; TRBD1 matches at 9 bases. CDR3 length: 15 amino acids. Germline CDR1 and CDR2: LNHDA and SQIVND (reference sequence). The V gene end was trimmed by 6 bases and the J gene end by 4 bases; junction bases not matched to a gene: 10. The CDR3: CASSGGQGVGYEQYF. CDR3 sequence (DNA): TGTGCCAGTAGCGGGGGACAGGGAGTGGGATACGAGCAGTACTTC.

The V call is TRBV12-3 or TRBV12-4, the J call TRBJ2-5, with D unclear. Trimming took 5 bases from V and 8 from J, leaving 9 bases between them. This CDR3 spans 11 amino acids. In DNA form, the CDR3 reads TGTGCCAGCAGTGGATGGGCTACCCAGTACTTC. It is translated as CASSGWATQYF.

This chain uses TRBV6-5 with TRBJ1-2; possible D gene TRBD1, 5 bases. Trimming took off 0 bases at V and 4 bases at J, with 15 bases between the two ends. This CDR3 comprises 16 residues. Germline values: CDR1 MNHEY, CDR2 SVGAGI. DNA for the CDR3: TGTGCCAGCAGTTACTCGATCCCAGGGAGGGCCTATGGCTACACCTTC. This translates into CASSYSIPGRAYGYTF.